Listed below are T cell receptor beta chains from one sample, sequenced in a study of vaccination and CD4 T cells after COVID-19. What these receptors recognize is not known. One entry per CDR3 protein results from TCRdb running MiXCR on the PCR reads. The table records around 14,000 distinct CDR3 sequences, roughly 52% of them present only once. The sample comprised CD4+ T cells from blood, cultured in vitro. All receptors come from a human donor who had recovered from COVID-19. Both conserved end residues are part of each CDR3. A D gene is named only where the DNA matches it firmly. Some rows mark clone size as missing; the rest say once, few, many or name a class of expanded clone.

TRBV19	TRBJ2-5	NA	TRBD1	CASSRQGAALAETQYF	TGTGCCAGTAGTAGACAGGGGGCGGCGTTAGCAGAGACCCAGTACTTC
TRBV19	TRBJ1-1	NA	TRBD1	CASFPEVGGAGSEAFF	TGTGCCAGCTTTCCCGAGGTAGGGGGCGCGGGTTCTGAAGCTTTCTTT
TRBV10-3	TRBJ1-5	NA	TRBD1	CAISDAQMPGQGAHQPQHF	TGTGCCATCAGTGATGCCCAGATGCCGGGACAGGGGGCCCATCAGCCCCAGCATTTT
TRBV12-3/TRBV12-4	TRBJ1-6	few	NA	CASSLPRDGNSPLHF	TGTGCCAGCAGTTTACCCCGGGACGGGAATTCACCCCTCCACTTT
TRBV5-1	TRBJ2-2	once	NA	CASSSGLGTGELFF	TGCGCCAGCAGCTCGGGCTTAGGCACCGGGGAGCTGTTTTTT
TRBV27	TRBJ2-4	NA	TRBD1	CASSSLGGSNIQYF	TGTGCCAGCAGTTCCCTAGGGGGCTCGAACATTCAGTACTTC
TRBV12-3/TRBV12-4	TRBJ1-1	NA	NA	CASSRAGRNAFF	TGTGCCAGCAGTAGGGCGGGAAGGAACGCTTTCTTT
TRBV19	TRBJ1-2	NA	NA	CASSGPRASDFNYGYTF	TGTGCCAGTAGTGGCCCCCGGGCCTCGGATTTTAACTATGGCTACACCTTC
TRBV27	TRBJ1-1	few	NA	CASSFSRGWIDKAFF	TGTGCCAGCAGCTTCTCACGCGGGTGGATAGACAAAGCTTTCTTT
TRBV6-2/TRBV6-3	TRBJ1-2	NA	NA	CASSQSGGSYGYTF	TGTGCCAGCTCCCAGTCGGGGGGCTCGTATGGCTACACCTTC
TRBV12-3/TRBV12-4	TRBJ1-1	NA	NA	CASSLGGGHDFTEAFF	TGTGCCAGCAGTTTGGGAGGCGGGCATGACTTCACTGAAGCTTTCTTT
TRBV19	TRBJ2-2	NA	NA	CASSIRVTGELFF	TGTGCCAGTAGTATCCGGGTAACCGGGGAGCTGTTTTTT
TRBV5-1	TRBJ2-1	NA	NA	CASSPGTLRGPYNEQFF	TGCGCCAGCAGCCCAGGGACTCTTAGGGGCCCGTACAATGAGCAGTTCTTC
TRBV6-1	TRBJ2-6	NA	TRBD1	CASRDLWDRSSGANVLTF	TGTGCCAGCAGGGATCTCTGGGACAGGAGCTCCGGGGCCAACGTCCTGACTTTC
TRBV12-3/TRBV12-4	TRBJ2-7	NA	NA	CASSLLREQYF	TGTGCCAGCAGTTTACTCCGGGAGCAGTACTTC
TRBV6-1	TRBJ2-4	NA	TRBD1	CASSGTGQQYF	TGTGCCAGCAGTGGGACGGGACAGCAGTACTTC
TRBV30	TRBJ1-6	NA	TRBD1	CACRGVFLLGQNSPLHF	TGTGCCTGTCGCGGTGTCTTCTTACTGGGACAGAATTCACCCCTCCACTTT
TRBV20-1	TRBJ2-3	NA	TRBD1	CSASGRPGQGSDTQYF	TGCAGTGCTAGTGGGCGACCGGGACAGGGCTCAGATACGCAGTATTTT
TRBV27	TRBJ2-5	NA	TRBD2	CASSPGEGGGETQYF	TGTGCCAGCAGTCCTGGGGAGGGAGGAGGAGAGACCCAGTACTTC
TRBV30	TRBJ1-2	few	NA	CAWSPGPRDFYTF	TGTGCCTGGAGCCCCGGGCCTAGGGACTTCTACACCTTC
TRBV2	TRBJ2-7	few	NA	CASSDQLEGEQYF	TGTGCCAGCAGCGACCAACTAGAGGGAGAGCAGTACTTC
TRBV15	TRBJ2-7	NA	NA	CATSRDAYEQYF	TGTGCCACCAGCAGAGATGCGTACGAGCAGTACTTC
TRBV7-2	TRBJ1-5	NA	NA	CASSSSPGPHQPQHF	TGTGCCAGCAGCTCATCCCCGGGACCCCATCAGCCCCAGCATTTT
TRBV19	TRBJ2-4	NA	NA	CASSQEGVAKNIQYF	TGTGCCAGTAGTCAAGAGGGGGTGGCCAAAAACATTCAGTACTTC
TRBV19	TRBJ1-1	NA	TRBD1	CASTEDRKAFF	TGTGCCAGTACTGAGGACAGGAAAGCTTTCTTT
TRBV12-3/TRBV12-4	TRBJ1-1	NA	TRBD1	CASSSRRYRGGTEAFF	TGTGCCAGCAGTTCCAGGAGGTACAGGGGAGGCACTGAAGCTTTCTTT
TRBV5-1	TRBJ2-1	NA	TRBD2	CASSLYLGGPGGSNEQFF	TGCGCCAGCAGCCTTTATCTGGGAGGGCCCGGGGGGAGCAATGAGCAGTTCTTC
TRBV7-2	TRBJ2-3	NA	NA	CANTFGPSTDTQYF	TGTGCCAACACCTTCGGGCCCAGCACAGATACGCAGTATTTT
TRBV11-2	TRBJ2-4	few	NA	CASSPLRRIAKNIQYF	TGTGCCAGCAGCCCCTTGAGGAGGATAGCCAAAAACATTCAGTACTTC
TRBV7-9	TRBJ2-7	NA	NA	CASSLAVNSPEQYF	TGTGCCAGCAGCTTAGCAGTAAATAGCCCCGAGCAGTACTTC
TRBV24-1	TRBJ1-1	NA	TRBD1	CATSDAPGTGKAFF	TGTGCCACCAGTGATGCCCCCGGGACAGGTAAAGCTTTCTTT
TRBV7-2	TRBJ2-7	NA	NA	CASAPGAHSYEQYF	TGTGCCAGTGCACCTGGCGCGCATTCCTACGAGCAGTACTTC
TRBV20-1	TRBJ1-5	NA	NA	CSASMLQKPQHF	TGCAGTGCTAGCATGCTACAAAAGCCCCAGCATTTT
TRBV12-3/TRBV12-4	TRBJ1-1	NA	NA	CASTPTSEQGGAFF	TGTGCCAGCACCCCTACCTCCGAGCAAGGGGGAGCTTTCTTT
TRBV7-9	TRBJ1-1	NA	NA	CASSPNPGNRDTEAFF	TGTGCCAGCAGCCCTAATCCGGGGAATCGGGACACTGAAGCTTTCTTT
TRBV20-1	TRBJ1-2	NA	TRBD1	CSALFKGTVYGYTF	TGCAGTGCGCTCTTTAAGGGGACAGTATATGGCTACACCTTC
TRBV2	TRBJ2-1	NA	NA	CASNLISYNEQFF	TGTGCCAGCAACCTGATCTCCTACAATGAGCAGTTCTTC
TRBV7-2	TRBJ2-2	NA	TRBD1	CASSLVAGGAGRGELFF	TGTGCCAGCAGCTTAGTAGCAGGGGGCGCAGGACGAGGGGAGCTGTTTTTT
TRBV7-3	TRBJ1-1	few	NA	CASSLNGVGAFF	TGTGCCAGCAGCTTAAACGGGGTAGGGGCTTTCTTT
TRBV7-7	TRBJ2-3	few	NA	CASSLSGQAGDTQYF	TGTGCCAGCAGCTTAAGCGGGCAGGCTGGGGATACGCAGTATTTT
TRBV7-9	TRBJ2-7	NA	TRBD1	CASSLGQASSYEQYF	TGTGCCAGCAGCCTCGGACAGGCCAGCTCCTACGAGCAGTACTTC
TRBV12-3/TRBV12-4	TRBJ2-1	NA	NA	CASSSLSREQFF	TGTGCCAGCAGTTCTCTAAGTAGGGAGCAGTTCTTC
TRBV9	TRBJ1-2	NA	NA	CASSVDGANYGYTF	TGTGCCAGCAGCGTAGATGGAGCTAACTATGGCTACACCTTC
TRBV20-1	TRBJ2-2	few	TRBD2	CSAIGASGRWGELFF	TGCAGTGCTATAGGGGCTAGCGGGAGATGGGGGGAGCTGTTTTTT
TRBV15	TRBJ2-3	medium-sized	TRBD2	CATSRDKREGLDTQYF	TGTGCCACCAGCAGAGATAAGCGGGAGGGCCTAGATACGCAGTATTTT
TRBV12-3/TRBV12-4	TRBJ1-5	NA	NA	CASTMGVGGQPQHF	TGTGCCAGCACAATGGGGGTCGGAGGACAGCCCCAGCATTTT
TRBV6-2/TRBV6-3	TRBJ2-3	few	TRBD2	CASRETSVTDTQYF	TGTGCCAGCAGGGAGACTAGCGTCACAGATACGCAGTATTTT
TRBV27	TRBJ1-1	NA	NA	CASSLYRSTEAFF	TGTGCCAGCAGTTTATACCGCAGTACAGAAGCTTTCTTT
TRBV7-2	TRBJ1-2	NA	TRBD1	CASSLDRGNRGYGYTF	TGTGCCAGCAGCTTAGACAGGGGGAATAGGGGCTATGGCTACACCTTC
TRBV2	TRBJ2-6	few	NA	CASTWDGHSGANVLTF	TGTGCCAGCACCTGGGACGGCCACTCTGGGGCCAACGTCCTGACTTTC
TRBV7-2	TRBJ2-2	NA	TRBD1	CASSLGTGEAGELFF	TGTGCCAGCAGCTTAGGGACAGGGGAGGCCGGGGAGCTGTTTTTT
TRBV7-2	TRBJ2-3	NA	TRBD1	CASSLAVGGDLGDTQYF	TGTGCCAGCAGCTTAGCGGTAGGGGGCGATCTGGGAGATACGCAGTATTTT
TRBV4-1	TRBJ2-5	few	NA	CASSFRQAGETQYF	TGCGCCAGCAGCTTCCGACAGGCGGGGGAGACCCAGTACTTC
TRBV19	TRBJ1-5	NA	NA	CASSAVEDQPQHF	TGTGCCAGTAGCGCAGTAGAAGATCAGCCCCAGCATTTT
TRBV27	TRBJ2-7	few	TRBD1	CASSPVPGQGNWPYEQYF	TGTGCCAGCAGCCCCGTCCCGGGACAGGGAAATTGGCCCTACGAGCAGTACTTC
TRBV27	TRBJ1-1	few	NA	CASSPDIFRGTEAFF	TGTGCCAGCAGTCCCGACATCTTTAGGGGGACTGAAGCTTTCTTT
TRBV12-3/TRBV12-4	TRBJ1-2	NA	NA	CASISLGAHYGYTF	TGTGCCAGCATCTCATTGGGGGCCCACTATGGCTACACCTTC
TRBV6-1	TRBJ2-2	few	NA	CATSWGSGELFF	TGTGCCACATCCTGGGGGAGCGGGGAGCTGTTTTTT
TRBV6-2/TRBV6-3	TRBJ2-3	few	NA	CASTKGGSDTQYF	TGTGCCAGCACCAAAGGAGGTTCAGATACGCAGTATTTT
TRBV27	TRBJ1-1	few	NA	CASSSPQNGIIEAFF	TGTGCCAGCAGTTCACCACAGAACGGGATAATAGAAGCTTTCTTT